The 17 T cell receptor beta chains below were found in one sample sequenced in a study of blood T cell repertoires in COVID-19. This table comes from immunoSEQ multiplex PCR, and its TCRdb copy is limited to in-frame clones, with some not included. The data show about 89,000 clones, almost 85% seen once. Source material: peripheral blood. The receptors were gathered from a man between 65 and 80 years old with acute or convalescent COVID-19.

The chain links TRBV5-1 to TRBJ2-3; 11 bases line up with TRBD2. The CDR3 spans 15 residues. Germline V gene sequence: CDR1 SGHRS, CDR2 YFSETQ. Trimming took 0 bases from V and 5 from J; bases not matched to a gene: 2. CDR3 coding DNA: TGCGCCAGCAGCTTGGATGGACTAGCGGGAGATACGCAGTATTTT. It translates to CASSLDGLAGDTQYF.

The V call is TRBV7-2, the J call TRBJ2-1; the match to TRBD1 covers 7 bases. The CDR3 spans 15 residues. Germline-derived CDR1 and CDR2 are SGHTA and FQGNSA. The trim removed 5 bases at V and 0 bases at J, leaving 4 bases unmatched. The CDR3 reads CASSMGQFSYNEQFF. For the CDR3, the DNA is TGTGCCAGCAGCATGGGACAGTTCTCCTACAATGAGCAGTTCTTC.

CDR3 loop: CASSVVSGREQYF. CDR3 bases: TGTGCCAGCAGCGTAGTATCGGGAAGGGAGCAGTACTTC. This chain uses TRBV9 with TRBJ2-7; maybe TRBD2 (5 bases). V was shortened by 0 bases and J by 7 bases, with 11 bases between the two germline ends. CDR1 is SGDLS and CDR2 is YYNGEE in the germline V gene. The CDR3 covers 13 residues. The full variable domain, with the rest looked up from reference TRBV9 and TRBJ2-7, is DSGVTQTPKHLITATGQRVTLRCSPRSGDLSVYWYQQSLDQGLQFLIQYYNGEERAKGNILERFSAQQFPDLHSELNLSSLELGDSALYFCASSVVSGREQYFGPGTRLTVT.

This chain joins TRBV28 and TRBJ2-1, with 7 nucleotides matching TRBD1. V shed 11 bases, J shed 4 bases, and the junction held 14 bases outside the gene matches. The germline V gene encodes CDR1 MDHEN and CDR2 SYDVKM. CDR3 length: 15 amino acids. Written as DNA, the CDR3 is TGTGCCGGCCGCTCAACGGGACAGCAATACAATGAGCAGTTCTTC. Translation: CAGRSTGQQYNEQFF.

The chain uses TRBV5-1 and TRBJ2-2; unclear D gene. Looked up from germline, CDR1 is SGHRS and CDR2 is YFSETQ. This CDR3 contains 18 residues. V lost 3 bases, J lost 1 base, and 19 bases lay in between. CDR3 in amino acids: CASSSSTWLPGNTGELFF. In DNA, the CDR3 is TGCGCCAGCAGCTCAAGCACCTGGTTGCCGGGGAACACCGGGGAGCTGTTTTTT.

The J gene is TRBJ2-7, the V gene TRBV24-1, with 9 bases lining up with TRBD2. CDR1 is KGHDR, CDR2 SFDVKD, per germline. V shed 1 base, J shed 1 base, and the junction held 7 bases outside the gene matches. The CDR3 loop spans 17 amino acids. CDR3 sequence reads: CATSDFSAAGGSYEQYF. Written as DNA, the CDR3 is TGTGCCACCAGTGATTTTTCCGCAGCGGGAGGATCCTACGAGCAGTACTTC.

The chain's CDR3 is CASSFRNTEAFF. The CDR3 DNA reads TGTGCCAGCAGCTTCAGGAACACTGAAGCTTTCTTT. The chain uses TRBV11-2 and TRBJ1-1; D is ambiguous. The CDR3 length is 12 residues. In germline, CDR1 is SGHAT, CDR2 FQNNGV. V was clipped by 3 bases and J by 1 base, with 3 bases between them.

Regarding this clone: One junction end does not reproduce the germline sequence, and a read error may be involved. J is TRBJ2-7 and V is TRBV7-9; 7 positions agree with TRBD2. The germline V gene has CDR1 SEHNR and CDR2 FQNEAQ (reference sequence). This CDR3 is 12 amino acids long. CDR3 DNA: TGTGCCAGCAGCCCACCCCCGGGACTACTCGTCTTC. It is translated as CASSPPPGLLVF.

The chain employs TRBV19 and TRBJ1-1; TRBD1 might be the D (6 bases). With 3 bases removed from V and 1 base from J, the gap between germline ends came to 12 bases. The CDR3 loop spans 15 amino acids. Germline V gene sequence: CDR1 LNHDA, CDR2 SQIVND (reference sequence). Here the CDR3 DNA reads TGTGCCAGTAGTATCCCCGGGGGGCCGAACACTGAAGCTTTCTTT. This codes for CASSIPGGPNTEAFF.

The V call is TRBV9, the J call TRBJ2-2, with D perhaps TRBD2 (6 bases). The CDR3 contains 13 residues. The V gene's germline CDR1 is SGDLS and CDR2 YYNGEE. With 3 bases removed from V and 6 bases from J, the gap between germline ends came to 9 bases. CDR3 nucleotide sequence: TGTGCCAGCAGCGGACTAGATCCCGGGGAGCTGTTTTTT. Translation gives CASSGLDPGELFF.

In nucleotides, the CDR3 is TGTGCCAGCAGCTTGATAGGGGATTACACTGAAGCTTTCTTT. This sequence encodes CASSLIGDYTEAFF. The gene calls are TRBV5-4 and TRBJ1-1; possible D gene TRBD1, 5 bases. The CDR3 spans 14 residues. V gave up 1 base and J gave up 3 bases, with 10 bases separating them. CDR1 is SGHNT and CDR2 is YYREEE in the germline V gene (reference sequence).

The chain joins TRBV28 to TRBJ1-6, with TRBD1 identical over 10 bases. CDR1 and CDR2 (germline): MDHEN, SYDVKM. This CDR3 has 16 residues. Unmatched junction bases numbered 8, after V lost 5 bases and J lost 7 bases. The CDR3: CASSPFGTGVNSPLHF. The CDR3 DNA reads TGTGCCAGCAGTCCCTTCGGGACAGGGGTCAATTCACCCCTCCACTTT.

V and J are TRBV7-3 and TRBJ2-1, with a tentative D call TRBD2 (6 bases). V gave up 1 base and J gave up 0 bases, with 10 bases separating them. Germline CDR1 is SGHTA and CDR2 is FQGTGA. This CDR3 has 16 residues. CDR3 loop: CASSLRAGSSYNEQFF. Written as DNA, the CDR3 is TGTGCCAGCAGCTTAAGGGCGGGGAGCTCCTACAATGAGCAGTTCTTC. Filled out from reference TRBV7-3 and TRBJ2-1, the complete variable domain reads GAGVSQTPSNKVTEKGKYVELRCDPISGHTALYWYRQSLGQGPEFLIYFQGTGAADDSGLPNDRFFAVRPEGSVSTLKIQRTERGDSAVYLCASSLRAGSSYNEQFFGPGTRLTVL.

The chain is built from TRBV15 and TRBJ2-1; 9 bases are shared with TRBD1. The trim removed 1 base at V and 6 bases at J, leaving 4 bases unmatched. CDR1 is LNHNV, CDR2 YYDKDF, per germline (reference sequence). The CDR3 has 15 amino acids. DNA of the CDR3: TGTGCCACCAGCAGAGGTGGGACAGGGCGCAATGAGCAGTTCTTC. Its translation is CATSRGGTGRNEQFF.

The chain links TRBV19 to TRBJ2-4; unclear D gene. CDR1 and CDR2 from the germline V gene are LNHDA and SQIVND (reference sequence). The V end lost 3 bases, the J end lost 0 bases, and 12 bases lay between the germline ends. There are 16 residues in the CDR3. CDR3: CASSIRPELAKNIQYF. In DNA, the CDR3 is TGTGCCAGTAGTATTCGTCCCGAGCTAGCCAAAAACATTCAGTACTTC.

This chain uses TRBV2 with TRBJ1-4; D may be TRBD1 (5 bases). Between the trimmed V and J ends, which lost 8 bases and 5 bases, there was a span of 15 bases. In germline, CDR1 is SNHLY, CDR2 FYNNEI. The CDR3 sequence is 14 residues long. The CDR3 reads CASHQHRNNEKLFF. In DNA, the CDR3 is TGTGCCAGCCATCAACACAGGAACAATGAAAAACTGTTTTTT.

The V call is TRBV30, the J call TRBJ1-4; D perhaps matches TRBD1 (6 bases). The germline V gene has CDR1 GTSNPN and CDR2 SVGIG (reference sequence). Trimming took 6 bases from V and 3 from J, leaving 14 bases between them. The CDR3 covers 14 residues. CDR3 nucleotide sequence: TGTGCCTGCCGCTTACAGGGACCTAATGAAAAACTGTTTTTT. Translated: CACRLQGPNEKLFF.